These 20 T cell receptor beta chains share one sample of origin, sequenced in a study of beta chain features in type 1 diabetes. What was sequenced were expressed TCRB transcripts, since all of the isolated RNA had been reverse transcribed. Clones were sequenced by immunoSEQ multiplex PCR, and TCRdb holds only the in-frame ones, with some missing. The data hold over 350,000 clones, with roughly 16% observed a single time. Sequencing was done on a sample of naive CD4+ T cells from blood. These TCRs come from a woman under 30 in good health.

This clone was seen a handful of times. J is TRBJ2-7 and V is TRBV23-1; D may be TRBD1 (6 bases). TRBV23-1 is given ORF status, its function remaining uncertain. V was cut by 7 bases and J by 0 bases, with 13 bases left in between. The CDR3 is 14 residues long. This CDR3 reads CASIGQCRSYEQYF. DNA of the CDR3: TGCGCCAGCATCGGACAGTGTCGCTCCTACGAGCAGTACTTC.

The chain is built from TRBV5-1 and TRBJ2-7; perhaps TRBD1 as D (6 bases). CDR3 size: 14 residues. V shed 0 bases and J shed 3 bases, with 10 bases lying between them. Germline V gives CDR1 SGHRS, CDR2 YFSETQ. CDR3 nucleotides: TGCGCCAGCAGCTTGGAAGGGGGAAACTACGAGCAGTACTTC. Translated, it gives CASSLEGGNYEQYF.

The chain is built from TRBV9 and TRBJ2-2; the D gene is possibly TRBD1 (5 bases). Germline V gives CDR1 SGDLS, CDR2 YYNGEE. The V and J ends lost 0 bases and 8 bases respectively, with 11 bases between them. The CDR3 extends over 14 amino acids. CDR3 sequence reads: CASSVGVGAGELFF. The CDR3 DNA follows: TGTGCCAGCAGCGTAGGAGTAGGGGCTGGGGAGCTGTTTTTT.

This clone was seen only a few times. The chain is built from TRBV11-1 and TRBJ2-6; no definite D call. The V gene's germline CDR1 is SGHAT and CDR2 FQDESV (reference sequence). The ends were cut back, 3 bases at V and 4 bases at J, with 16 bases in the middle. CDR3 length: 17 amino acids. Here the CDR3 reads CASSFHPRLAGANVLTF. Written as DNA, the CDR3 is TGTGCCAGCAGCTTTCATCCCCGACTGGCGGGGGCCAACGTCCTGACTTTC.

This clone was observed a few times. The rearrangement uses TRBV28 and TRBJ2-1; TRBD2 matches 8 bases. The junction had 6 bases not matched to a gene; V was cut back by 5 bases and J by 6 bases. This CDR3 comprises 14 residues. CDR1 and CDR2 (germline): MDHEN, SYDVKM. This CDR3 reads CASSTGLESNEQFF. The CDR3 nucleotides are TGTGCCAGCAGTACGGGACTAGAGTCCAATGAGCAGTTCTTC.

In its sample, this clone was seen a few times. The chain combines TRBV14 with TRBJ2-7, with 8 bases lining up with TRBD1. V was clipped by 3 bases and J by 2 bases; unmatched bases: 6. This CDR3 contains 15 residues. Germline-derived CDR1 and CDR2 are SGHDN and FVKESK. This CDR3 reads CASSHPDRGPYEQYF. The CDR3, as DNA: TGTGCCAGCAGCCATCCCGACAGGGGCCCCTACGAGCAGTACTTC.

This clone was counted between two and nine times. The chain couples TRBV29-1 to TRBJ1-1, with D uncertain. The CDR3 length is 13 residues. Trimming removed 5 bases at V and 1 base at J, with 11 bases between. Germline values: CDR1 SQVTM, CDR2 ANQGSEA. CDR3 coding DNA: TGCAGCGTTTCCCCTCGAGGGAACACTGAAGCTTTCTTT. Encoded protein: CSVSPRGNTEAFF.

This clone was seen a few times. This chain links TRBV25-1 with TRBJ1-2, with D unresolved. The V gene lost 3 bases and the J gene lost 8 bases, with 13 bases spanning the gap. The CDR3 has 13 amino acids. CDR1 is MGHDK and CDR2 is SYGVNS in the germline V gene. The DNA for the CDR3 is TGTGCCAGCAGTGATAGTGGGTTAGCGGGCTACACCTTC. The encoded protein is CASSDSGLAGYTF.

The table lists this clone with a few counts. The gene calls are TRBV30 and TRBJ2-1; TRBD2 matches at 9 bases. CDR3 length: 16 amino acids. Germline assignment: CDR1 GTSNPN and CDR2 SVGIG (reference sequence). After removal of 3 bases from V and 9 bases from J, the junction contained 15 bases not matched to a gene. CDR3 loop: CAWSRGLATRWGEQFF. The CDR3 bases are TGTGCCTGGAGCCGTGGACTAGCGACTCGTTGGGGTGAGCAGTTCTTC.

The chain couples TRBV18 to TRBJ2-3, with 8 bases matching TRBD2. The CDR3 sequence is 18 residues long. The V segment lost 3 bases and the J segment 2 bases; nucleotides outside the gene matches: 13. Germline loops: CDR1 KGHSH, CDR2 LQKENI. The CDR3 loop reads CASSPGWGAGEDTDTQYF. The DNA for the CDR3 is TGTGCCAGCTCACCGGGTTGGGGAGCGGGAGAGGACACAGATACGCAGTATTTT.

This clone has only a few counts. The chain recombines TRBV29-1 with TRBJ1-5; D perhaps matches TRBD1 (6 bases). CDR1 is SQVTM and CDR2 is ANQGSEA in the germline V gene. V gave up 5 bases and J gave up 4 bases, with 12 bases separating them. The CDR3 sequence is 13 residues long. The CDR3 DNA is TGCAGCGTTTCTGAAGACAGGAATCAGCCCCAGCATTTT. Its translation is CSVSEDRNQPQHF.

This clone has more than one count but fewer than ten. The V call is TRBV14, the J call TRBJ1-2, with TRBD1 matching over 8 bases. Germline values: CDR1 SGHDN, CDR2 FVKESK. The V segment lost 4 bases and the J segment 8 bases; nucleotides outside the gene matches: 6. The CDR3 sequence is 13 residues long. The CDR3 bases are TGTGCCAGCAGCCGGACAGGGTATGACGGCTACACCTTC. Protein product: CASSRTGYDGYTF.

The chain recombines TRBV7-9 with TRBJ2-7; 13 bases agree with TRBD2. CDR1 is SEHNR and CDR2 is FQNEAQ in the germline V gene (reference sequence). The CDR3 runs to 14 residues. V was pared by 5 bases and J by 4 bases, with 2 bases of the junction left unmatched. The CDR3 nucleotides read TGTGCCAGCAGCCGGACTAGCGGGAGATACGAGCAGTACTTC. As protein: CASSRTSGRYEQYF.

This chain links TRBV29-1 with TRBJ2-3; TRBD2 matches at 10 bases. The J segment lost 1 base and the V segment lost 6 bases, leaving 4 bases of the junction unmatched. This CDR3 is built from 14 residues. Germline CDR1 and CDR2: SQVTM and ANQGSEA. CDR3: CSVTGTSGTDTQYF. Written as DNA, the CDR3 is TGCAGCGTAACCGGGACTAGCGGCACAGATACGCAGTATTTT.

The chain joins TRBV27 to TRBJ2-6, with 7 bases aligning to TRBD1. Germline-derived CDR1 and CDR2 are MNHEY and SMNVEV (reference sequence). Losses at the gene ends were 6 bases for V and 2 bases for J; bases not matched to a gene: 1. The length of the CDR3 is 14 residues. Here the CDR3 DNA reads TGTGCCAGCAGGGGGACAGCTGGGGCCAACGTCCTGACTTTC. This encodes CASRGTAGANVLTF.

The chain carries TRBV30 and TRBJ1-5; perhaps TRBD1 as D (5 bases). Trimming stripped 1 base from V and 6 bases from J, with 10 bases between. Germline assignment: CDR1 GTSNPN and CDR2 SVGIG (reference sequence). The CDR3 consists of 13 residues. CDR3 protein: CAWSGRASQPQHF. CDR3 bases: TGTGCCTGGAGTGGCAGGGCCAGTCAGCCCCAGCATTTT.

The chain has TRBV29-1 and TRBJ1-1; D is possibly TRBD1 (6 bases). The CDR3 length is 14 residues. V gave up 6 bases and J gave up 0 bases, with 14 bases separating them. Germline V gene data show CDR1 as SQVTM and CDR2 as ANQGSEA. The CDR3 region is CSVQVQGMNTEAFF. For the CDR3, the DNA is TGCAGCGTCCAGGTACAGGGCATGAACACTGAAGCTTTCTTT.

In DNA, the CDR3 is TGTGCCAGCCTGACCGGGGTAGAGCAGTTCTTC. It codes for CASLTGVEQFF. The chain carries TRBV28 and TRBJ2-1; tentatively, D is TRBD2 (5 bases). This CDR3 region has 11 residues. Trimming took 8 bases from V and 10 from J, leaving 12 bases between them. The V gene's germline CDR1 is MDHEN and CDR2 SYDVKM.

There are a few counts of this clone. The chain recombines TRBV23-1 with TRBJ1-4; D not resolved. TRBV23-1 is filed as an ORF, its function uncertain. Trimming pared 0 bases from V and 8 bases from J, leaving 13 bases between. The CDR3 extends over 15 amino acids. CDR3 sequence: CASSQSAEGNEKLFF. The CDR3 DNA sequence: TGCGCCAGCAGTCAATCGGCGGAGGGAAACGAAAAACTGTTTTTT.

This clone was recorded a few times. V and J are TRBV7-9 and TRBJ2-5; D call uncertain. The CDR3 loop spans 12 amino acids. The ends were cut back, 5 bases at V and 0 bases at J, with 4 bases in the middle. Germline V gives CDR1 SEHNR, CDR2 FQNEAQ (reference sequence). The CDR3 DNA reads TGTGCCAGCAGCGAGTACCAAGAGACCCAGTACTTC. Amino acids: CASSEYQETQYF.